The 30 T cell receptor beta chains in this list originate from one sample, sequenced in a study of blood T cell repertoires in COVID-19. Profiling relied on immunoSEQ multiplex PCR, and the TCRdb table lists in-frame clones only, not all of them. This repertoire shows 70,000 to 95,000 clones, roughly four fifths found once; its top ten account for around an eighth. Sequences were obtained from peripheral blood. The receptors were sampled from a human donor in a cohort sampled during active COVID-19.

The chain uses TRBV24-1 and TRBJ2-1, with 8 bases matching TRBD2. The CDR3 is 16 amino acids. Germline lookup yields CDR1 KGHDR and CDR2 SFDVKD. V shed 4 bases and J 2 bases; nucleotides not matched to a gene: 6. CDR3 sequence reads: CATSDPSGGAYNEQFF. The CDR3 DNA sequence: TGTGCCACCAGTGACCCAAGCGGGGGCGCCTACAATGAGCAGTTCTTC.

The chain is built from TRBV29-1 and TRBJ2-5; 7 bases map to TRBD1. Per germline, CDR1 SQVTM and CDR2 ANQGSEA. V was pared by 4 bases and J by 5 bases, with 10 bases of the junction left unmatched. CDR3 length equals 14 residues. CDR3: CSVGRQGLRETQYF. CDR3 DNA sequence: TGCAGCGTTGGTAGACAGGGTCTGAGGGAGACCCAGTACTTC.

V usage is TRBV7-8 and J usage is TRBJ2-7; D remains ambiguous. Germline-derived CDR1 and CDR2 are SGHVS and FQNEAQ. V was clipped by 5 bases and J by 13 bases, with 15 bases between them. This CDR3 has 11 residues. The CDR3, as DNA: TGTGCCAGCAGCAACGGCGGCCGGCCCTACTTC. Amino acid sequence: CASSNGGRPYF.

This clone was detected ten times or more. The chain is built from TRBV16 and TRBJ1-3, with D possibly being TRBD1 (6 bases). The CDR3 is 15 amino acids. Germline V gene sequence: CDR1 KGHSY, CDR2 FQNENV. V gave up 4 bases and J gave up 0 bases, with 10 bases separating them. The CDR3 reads CASSPRTASGNTIYF. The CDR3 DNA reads TGTGCCAGCAGCCCCCGGACAGCCTCTGGAAACACCATATATTTT. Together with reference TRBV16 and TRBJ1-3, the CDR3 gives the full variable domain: GEEVAQTPKHLVRGEGQKAKLYCAPIKGHSYVFWYQQVLKNEFKFLISFQNENVFDETGMPKERFSAKCLPNSPCSLEIQATKLEDSAVYFCASSPRTASGNTIYFGEGSWLTVV.

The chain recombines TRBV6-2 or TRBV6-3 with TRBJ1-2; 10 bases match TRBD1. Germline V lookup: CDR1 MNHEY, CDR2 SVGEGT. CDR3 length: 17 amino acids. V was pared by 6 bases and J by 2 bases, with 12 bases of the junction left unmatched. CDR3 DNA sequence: TGTGCCAGCAGCCGACCCCGGGACAGGGGAGAGAACTATGGCTACACCTTC. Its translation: CASSRPRDRGENYGYTF.

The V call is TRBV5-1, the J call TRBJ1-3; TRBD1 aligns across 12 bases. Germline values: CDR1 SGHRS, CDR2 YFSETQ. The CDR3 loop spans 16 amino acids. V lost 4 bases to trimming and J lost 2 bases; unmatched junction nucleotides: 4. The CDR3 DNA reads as TGCGCCAGCAGCCCGGGACAGGGGGCGCCTGGAAACACCATATATTTT. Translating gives CASSPGQGAPGNTIYF.

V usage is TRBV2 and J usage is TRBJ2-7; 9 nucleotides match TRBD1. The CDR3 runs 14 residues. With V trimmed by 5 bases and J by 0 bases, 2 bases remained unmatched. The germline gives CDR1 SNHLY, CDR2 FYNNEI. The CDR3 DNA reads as TGTGCCAGCAGTCCGGGACAGGGCTCCTACGAGCAGTACTTC. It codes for CASSPGQGSYEQYF.

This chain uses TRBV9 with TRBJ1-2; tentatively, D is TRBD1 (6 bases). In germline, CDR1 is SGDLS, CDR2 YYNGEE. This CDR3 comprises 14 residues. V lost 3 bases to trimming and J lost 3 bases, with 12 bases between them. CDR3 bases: TGTGCCAGCAGCGAGGGGGTTTGGGACTATGGCTACACCTTC. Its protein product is CASSEGVWDYGYTF.

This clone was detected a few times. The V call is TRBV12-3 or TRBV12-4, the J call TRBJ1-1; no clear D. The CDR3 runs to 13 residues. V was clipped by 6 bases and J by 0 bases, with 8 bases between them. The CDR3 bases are TGTGCCAGCAGGGAGGGCCTGAACACTGAAGCTTTCTTT. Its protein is CASREGLNTEAFF.

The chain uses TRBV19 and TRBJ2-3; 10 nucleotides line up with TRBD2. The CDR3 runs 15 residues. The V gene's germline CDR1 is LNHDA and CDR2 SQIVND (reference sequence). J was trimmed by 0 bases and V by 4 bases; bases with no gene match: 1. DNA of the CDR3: TGTGCCAGTAGTAAGCGGGGGGGAAGCACAGATACGCAGTATTTT. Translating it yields CASSKRGGSTDTQYF.

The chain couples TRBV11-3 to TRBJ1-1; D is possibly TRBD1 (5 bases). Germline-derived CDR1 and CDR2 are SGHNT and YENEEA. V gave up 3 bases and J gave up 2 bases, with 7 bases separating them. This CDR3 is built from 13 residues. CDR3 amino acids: CASSLTVNTEAFF. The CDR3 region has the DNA TGTGCCAGCAGCTTGACAGTAAACACTGAAGCTTTCTTT.

For the CDR3, the DNA is TGTGCCAGCAGCCAAGATTCGTGGGGGGACATTCAGTACTTC. Protein sequence: CASSQDSWGDIQYF. The chain couples TRBV3-1 (or the pseudogene TRBV3-2) to TRBJ2-4, with D maybe TRBD2 (6 bases). The germline V gene has CDR1 LGHDT and CDR2 YNNKEL (reference sequence). The CDR3 covers 14 residues. Between the trimmed V and J ends, which lost 0 bases and 8 bases, there was a span of 11 bases.

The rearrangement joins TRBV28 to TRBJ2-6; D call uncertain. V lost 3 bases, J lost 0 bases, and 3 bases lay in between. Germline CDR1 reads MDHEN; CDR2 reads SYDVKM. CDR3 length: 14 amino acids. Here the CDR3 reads CASSFNSGANVLTF. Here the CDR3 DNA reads TGTGCCAGCAGTTTTAACTCTGGGGCCAACGTCCTGACTTTC.

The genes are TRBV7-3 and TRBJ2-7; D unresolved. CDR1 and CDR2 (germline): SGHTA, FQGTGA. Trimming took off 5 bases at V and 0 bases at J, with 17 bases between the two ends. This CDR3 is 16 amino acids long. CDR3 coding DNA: TGTGCCAGCAGCCCATCGTACGCGTCGAGCTCCTACGAGCAGTACTTC. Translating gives CASSPSYASSSYEQYF.

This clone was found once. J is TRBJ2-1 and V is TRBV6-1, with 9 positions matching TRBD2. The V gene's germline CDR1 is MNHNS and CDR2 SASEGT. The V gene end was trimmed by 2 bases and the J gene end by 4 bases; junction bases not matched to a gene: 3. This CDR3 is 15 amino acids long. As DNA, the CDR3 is TGTGCCAGCAGTGAAATAGCGGGGGCGTACAATGAGCAGTTCTTC. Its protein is CASSEIAGAYNEQFF.

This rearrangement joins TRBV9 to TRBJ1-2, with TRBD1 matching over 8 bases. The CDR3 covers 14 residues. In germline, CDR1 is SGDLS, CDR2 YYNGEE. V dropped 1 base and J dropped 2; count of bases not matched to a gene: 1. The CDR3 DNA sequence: TGTGCCAGCAGCGTAAGGACAGGGAACTATGGCTACACCTTC. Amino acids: CASSVRTGNYGYTF.

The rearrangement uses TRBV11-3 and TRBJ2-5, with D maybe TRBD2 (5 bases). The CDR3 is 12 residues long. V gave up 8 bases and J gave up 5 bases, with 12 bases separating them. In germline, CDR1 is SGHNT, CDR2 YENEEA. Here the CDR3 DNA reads TGTGCCAGCTCCCGCGGAGGCGAGACCCAGTACTTC. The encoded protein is CASSRGGETQYF.

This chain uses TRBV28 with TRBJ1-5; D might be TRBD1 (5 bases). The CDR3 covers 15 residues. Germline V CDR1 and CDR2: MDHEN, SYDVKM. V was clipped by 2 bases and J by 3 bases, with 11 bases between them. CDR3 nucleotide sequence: TGTGCCAGCAGTTTAGACGCAGGGAACAATCAGCCCCAGCATTTT. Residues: CASSLDAGNNQPQHF.

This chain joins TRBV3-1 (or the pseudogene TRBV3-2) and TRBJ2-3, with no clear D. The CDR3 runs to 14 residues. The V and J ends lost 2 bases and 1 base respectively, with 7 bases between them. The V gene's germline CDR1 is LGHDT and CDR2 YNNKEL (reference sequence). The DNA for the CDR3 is TGTGCCAGCAGCCAATTGGTAGGCACAGATACGCAGTATTTT. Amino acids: CASSQLVGTDTQYF.

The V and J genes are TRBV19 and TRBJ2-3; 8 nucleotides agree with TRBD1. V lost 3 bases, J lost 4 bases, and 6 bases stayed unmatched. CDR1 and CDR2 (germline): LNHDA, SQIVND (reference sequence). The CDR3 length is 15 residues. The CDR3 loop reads CASSMDRDRADTQYF. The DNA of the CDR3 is TGTGCCAGTAGTATGGACAGGGACCGTGCAGATACGCAGTATTTT.

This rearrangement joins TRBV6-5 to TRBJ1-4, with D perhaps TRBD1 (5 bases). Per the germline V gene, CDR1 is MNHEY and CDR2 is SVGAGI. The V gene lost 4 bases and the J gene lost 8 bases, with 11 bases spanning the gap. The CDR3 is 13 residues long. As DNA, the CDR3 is TGTGCCAGCAGTTCAAGGGGTGGAGAAAAACTGTTTTTT. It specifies CASSSRGGEKLFF.

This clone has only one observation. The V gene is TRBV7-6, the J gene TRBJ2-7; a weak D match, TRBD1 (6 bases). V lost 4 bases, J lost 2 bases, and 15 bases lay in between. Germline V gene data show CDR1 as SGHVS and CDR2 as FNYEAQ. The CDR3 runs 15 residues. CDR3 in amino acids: CASSSLPDRTYEQYF. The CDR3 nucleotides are TGTGCCAGCAGCTCTCTCCCGGACAGAACCTACGAGCAGTACTTC.

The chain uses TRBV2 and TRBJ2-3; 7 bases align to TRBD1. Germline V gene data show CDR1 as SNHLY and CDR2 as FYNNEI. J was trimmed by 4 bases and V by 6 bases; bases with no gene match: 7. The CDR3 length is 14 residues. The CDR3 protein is CASRTGTAPDTQYF. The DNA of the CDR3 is TGTGCCAGCAGGACAGGGACGGCGCCAGATACGCAGTATTTT.

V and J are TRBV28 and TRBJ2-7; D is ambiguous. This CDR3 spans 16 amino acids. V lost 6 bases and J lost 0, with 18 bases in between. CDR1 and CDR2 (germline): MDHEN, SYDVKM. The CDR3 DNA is TGTGCCAGCAGGTCCTCCCTCGTGATCGGCTCCTACGAGCAGTACTTC. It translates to CASRSSLVIGSYEQYF.

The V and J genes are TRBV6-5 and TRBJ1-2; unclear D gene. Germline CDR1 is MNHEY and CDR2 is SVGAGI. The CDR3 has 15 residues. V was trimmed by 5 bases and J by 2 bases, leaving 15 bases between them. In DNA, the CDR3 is TGTGCCAGCAGTCCGTCCGGGTTAACAAACTATGGCTACACCTTC. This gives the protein CASSPSGLTNYGYTF.

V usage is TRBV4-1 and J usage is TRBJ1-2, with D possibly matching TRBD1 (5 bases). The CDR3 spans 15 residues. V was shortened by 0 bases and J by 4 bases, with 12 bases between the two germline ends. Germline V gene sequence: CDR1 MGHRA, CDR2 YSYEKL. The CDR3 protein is CASSQDGTGLYGYTF. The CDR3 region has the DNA TGCGCCAGCAGCCAAGATGGCACAGGTCTCTATGGCTACACCTTC.

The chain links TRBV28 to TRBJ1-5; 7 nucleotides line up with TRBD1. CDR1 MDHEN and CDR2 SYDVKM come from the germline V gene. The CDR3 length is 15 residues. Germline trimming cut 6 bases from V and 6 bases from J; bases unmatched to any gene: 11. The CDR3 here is CASRTPDRDGQPQHF. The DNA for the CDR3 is TGTGCCAGCAGAACCCCCGACAGGGACGGTCAGCCCCAGCATTTT.

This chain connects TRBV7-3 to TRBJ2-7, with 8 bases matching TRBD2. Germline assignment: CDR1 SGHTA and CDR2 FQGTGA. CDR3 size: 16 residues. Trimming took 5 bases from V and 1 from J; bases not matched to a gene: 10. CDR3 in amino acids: CASSPTGGVLSYEQYF. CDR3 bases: TGTGCCAGCAGCCCCACCGGGGGGGTTCTTTCCTACGAGCAGTACTTC.

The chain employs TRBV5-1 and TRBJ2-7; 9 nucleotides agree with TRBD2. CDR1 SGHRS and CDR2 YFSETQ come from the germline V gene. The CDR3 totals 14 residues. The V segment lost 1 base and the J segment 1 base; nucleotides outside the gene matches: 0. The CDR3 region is CASSLTSGSYEQYF. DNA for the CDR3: TGCGCCAGCAGCTTGACTAGCGGGTCCTACGAGCAGTACTTC. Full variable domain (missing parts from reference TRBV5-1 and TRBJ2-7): KAGVTQTPRYLIKTRGQQVTLSCSPISGHRSVSWYQQTPGQGLQFLFEYFSETQRNKGNFPGRFSGRQFSNSRSEMNVSTLELGDSALYLCASSLTSGSYEQYFGPGTRLTVT.

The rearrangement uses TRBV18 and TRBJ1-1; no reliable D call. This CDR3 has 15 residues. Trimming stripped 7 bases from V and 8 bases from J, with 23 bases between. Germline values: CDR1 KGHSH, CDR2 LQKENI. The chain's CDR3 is CASFAQTGRRAEAFF. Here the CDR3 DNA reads TGTGCCAGCTTTGCTCAAACGGGCAGGAGGGCGGAAGCTTTCTTT.